These T cell receptor beta chains were read from a single sample in a study of cytomegalovirus exposure and HLA in healthy donors. TCRdb's copy holds only in-frame clones and misses some; the assay was immunoSEQ multiplex PCR. Among over 200,000 clones listed, around nine tenths were seen once. What was sequenced was PBMCs. The source is a woman aged 18 to 35 in good health and CMV-seronegative. Both conserved end residues are trimmed from each CDR3.

V	J	CDR3
TRBV4-3	TRBJ1-6	ASSPGENSPLH
TRBV2	TRBJ1-2	ASRELTVFYGYT
TRBV21-1	TRBJ2-1	ASSPMVSPREQF
TRBV10-3	TRBJ1-1	ATKGTTGAASSTEAF
TRBV7-8	TRBJ1-2	ASSMSRGLYGYT
TRBV10-3	TRBJ1-2	AISDFGGQGDGYT
TRBV2	TRBJ2-7	ASSPQGEQY
TRBV5-1	TRBJ2-7	ASSFGTGARKQY
TRBV18	TRBJ1-1	ASSPMDNHEAF
TRBV21-1	TRBJ2-1	ASSKPILSVSTSYNEQF
TRBV19	TRBJ2-6	ASQGVSGANVLT
TRBV27	TRBJ2-7	ASSSLGTLGPAHEQY
TRBV7-2	TRBJ1-2	ASSKAGIGYT
TRBV5-5	TRBJ2-1	ASGRLLGNEQF
TRBV5-1	TRBJ1-1	ASSTGQGVVETEAF
TRBV10-3	TRBJ1-6	AISVSGSYNSPLH
TRBV30	TRBJ2-3	AWTGPGQGRSDTQY
TRBV19	TRBJ1-2	ASSIKALGWVGGYT
TRBV27	TRBJ1-6	ASSSPFGGQGGGSPLH
TRBV7-2	TRBJ1-6	ASSLVGGSGYNSPLH
TRBV6-8	TRBJ1-5	ASSRQGPQRPQH
TRBV7-9	TRBJ1-2	ASSSNTGFGYGYT
TRBV4-2	TRBJ1-2	ASKSERNYGYT
TRBV9	TRBJ1-2	ASSVAGTNYGYT
TRBV7-2	TRBJ2-5	ASSPRTGFETQY
TRBV19	TRBJ1-1	ASSRDKQGPNTEAF
TRBV11-2	TRBJ1-2	ASSLENRAGGYT
TRBV5-4	TRBJ1-4	ASSFRDRGRLGEKLF
TRBV5-3	TRBJ2-5	ARSLDEGGHKETQY
TRBV4-1	TRBJ2-5	ASSQAGGPETQY
TRBV25-1	TRBJ1-6	ASSEGGRGRRVPPH
TRBV5-4	TRBJ2-7	ASSLAQGLYEQY
TRBV6-6	TRBJ2-2	ASSYETPVTGELF
TRBV4-3	TRBJ2-1	ASSQDILRVRVQQF
TRBV10-2	TRBJ2-2	ASSETGLAFNTGELF
TRBV7-9	TRBJ2-2	SSSKTDPSDTGELF
TRBV4-2	-	ASSPRGGAYEQY
TRBV5-1	TRBJ2-5	ASSSRKGTAQETQY
TRBV14	TRBJ1-2	ASSLGQNYGYT
TRBV9	TRBJ1-2	ASSLTVYGYT
TRBV28	TRBJ1-1	ASSLQRTGENTEAF
TRBV6-7	TRBJ1-2	ASSTLWET
TRBV4-1	TRBJ2-1	ASSQETSGGYNEQF
TRBV4-1	TRBJ2-7	ASSQAPGIAYEQY
TRBV5-1	-	ASSGETGAYEQY
TRBV5-8	TRBJ2-7	ASSLLAGTYEQY
TRBV4-2	TRBJ2-1	ASSPTPSGKLNEQF
TRBV19	TRBJ1-5	ASRENSNQPQH
TRBV5-1	TRBJ1-4	ASSFWGGPGKREKLF
TRBV6-1	TRBJ1-2	ASSVRPGQVLVGYT
TRBV18	TRBJ1-5	ASSPPTSNQPQH
TRBV7-9	TRBJ1-6	ASSPGDRRSPLH
TRBV30	TRBJ1-2	AWSRRGGENYGYT
TRBV18	TRBJ2-3	ASSLLTGYTDTQY
TRBV19	TRBJ1-3	ASSPTVSGNTIY
TRBV6-5	TRBJ1-1	ASSYGGAGNTEAF
TRBV4-2	TRBJ2-3	ASSQESSDTQY
TRBV4-2	TRBJ2-3	ASSFKGQRGEADTQY
TRBV6-6	TRBJ2-7	ASSITDRGPLFEQY
TRBV6-1	TRBJ1-5	ASSVLNQPQH